The 32 T cell receptor beta chains below come from one sample, sequenced in a study of T cells in Graves' hyperthyroidism and ophthalmopathy. What was amplified from RNA transcripts were TCR beta CDR3 regions. RT-PCR in the first round (using the HTBI primer set) targeted the TCR CDR3. TCRdb reanalysed the multiplex PCR reads using MiXCR and keeps one entry per CDR3 protein. The repertoire includes around 570,000 distinct CDR3 sequences, just under 20% of them detected once, and roughly 50% sits in the top ten. What was sequenced was blood. The source is a man in his forties or fifties with Graves' ophthalmopathy.

The chain is built from TRBV29-1 and TRBJ2-1, with 9 bases that match TRBD1. The CDR3 contains 14 residues. After removal of 7 bases from V and 7 bases from J, the junction contained 11 bases not matched to a gene. Germline V gives CDR1 SQVTM, CDR2 ANQGSEA. Here the CDR3 reads CSASGTGRGNEQFF. The CDR3, as DNA: TGCAGCGCCTCCGGGACAGGGAGAGGTAATGAGCAGTTCTTC.

The V and J genes are TRBV11-3 and TRBJ2-3, with 9 positions matching TRBD2. After removal of 4 bases from V and 6 bases from J, the junction contained 14 bases not matched to a gene. This CDR3 spans 17 amino acids. Per germline, CDR1 SGHNT and CDR2 YENEEA. The CDR3 DNA is TGTGCCAGCAGCTCCAGGGGGGGACTAGCTAAACCGGATACGCAGTATTTT. It yields the protein CASSSRGGLAKPDTQYF.

This clonotype was found a few times. The chain joins TRBV9 to TRBJ2-5; D tentatively reads TRBD1 or TRBD2 (5 bases each). V lost 0 bases, J lost 2 bases, and 17 bases lay in between. CDR3 length: 17 amino acids. Germline V gene data show CDR1 as SGDLS and CDR2 as YYNGEE. The CDR3, as DNA: TGTGCCAGCAGCGTAGGGTCACTACTTGGGGGTCAAGAGACCCAGTACTTC. Protein: CASSVGSLLGGQETQYF.

This clonotype was found a few times. The chain carries TRBV28 and TRBJ1-5; 7 bases agree with TRBD1. CDR1 and CDR2 from the germline V gene are MDHEN and SYDVKM. The CDR3 spans 15 residues. After removal of 4 bases from V and 6 bases from J, the junction contained 9 bases not matched to a gene. Here the CDR3 reads CASSWTRTGGQPQHF. CDR3 DNA sequence: TGTGCCAGCAGTTGGACCCGGACAGGCGGTCAGCCCCAGCATTTT.

The rearrangement joins TRBV14 to TRBJ2-1; D is unresolved. This CDR3 has 14 residues. Germline CDR1 is SGHDN and CDR2 is FVKESK. V lost 4 bases and J 1 base, leaving 8 bases between the germline ends. CDR3 bases: TGTGCCAGCAGCCCCTATAAATCCTACAATGAGCAGTTCTTC. It translates to CASSPYKSYNEQFF.

This rearrangement joins TRBV20-1 to TRBJ2-3; TRBD2 agrees at 8 bases. This CDR3 has 13 amino acids. Germline values: CDR1 DFQATT, CDR2 SNEGSKA (reference sequence). The V gene end was trimmed by 6 bases and the J gene end by 6 bases; junction bases not matched to a gene: 8. The CDR3 loop reads CSAASGSQDTQYF. Written as DNA, the CDR3 is TGCAGTGCAGCCAGCGGGAGTCAGGATACGCAGTATTTT.

This clonotype was seen ten or more times. The chain uses TRBV6-2 or TRBV6-3 and TRBJ1-2; D is perhaps TRBD1 (6 bases). Germline assignment: CDR1 MNHEY and CDR2 SVGEGT. This CDR3 contains 15 residues. The V end lost 6 bases, the J end lost 0 bases, and 14 bases lay between the germline ends. CDR3 amino acids: CASSLLQGANYGYTF. The CDR3, as DNA: TGTGCCAGCAGCCTCTTACAGGGAGCTAACTATGGCTACACCTTC.

Ten or more counts support this clonotype. The chain combines TRBV12-3 or TRBV12-4 with TRBJ1-2; 7 bases are a match to TRBD1. This CDR3 has 14 amino acids. Losses at the gene ends were 1 base for V and 3 bases for J; bases not matched to a gene: 2. The CDR3 DNA sequence: TGTGCCAGCAGTTTAGGGGACAGTCACTATGGCTACACCTTC. Its translation: CASSLGDSHYGYTF.

The table lists this clonotype with many counts. The V gene is TRBV20-1, the J gene TRBJ2-1, with D tentatively TRBD2 (6 bases). V shed 1 base and J shed 9 bases, with 10 bases lying between them. CDR3 length: 12 residues. Germline V lookup: CDR1 DFQATT, CDR2 SNEGSKA (reference sequence). The CDR3 spells CSARATSFEQFF. For the CDR3, the DNA is TGCAGTGCTAGAGCGACTAGTTTTGAGCAGTTCTTC.

The chain couples TRBV7-9 to TRBJ1-1, with D unresolved. CDR3 length equals 18 residues. CDR1 is SEHNR and CDR2 is FQNEAQ in the germline V gene (reference sequence). The germline V and J ends were trimmed by 3 bases and 3 bases, with 23 bases remaining between them. CDR3 sequence: CASSFNGKVSKPDTEAFF. CDR3 nucleotide sequence: TGTGCCAGCAGCTTTAATGGGAAGGTCAGTAAGCCGGACACTGAAGCTTTCTTT.

This clonotype was found a few times. The chain uses TRBV27 and TRBJ1-1; D is undetermined. The CDR3 length is 10 residues. The V and J ends lost 2 bases and 12 bases respectively, with 7 bases between them. Germline lookup yields CDR1 MNHEY and CDR2 SMNVEV (reference sequence). The CDR3 sequence is CASSLQLSFF. CDR3 DNA: TGTGCCAGCAGTTTACAATTATCTTTCTTT.

This clonotype was observed a handful of times. The chain carries TRBV6-6 and TRBJ1-1; D not certain. There are 13 residues in the CDR3. Trimming pared 0 bases from V and 7 bases from J, leaving 9 bases between. Germline V gene data show CDR1 as MNHNY and CDR2 as SVGAGI (reference sequence). The CDR3 loop reads CASSYSKGNEAFF. The CDR3 bases are TGTGCCAGCAGTTACTCGAAGGGTAATGAAGCTTTCTTT.

This clonotype was seen at least ten times. The V call is TRBV12-3 or TRBV12-4, the J call TRBJ2-7; 7 nucleotides match TRBD1. CDR3 length equals 15 residues. Trimming at V came to 6 bases and at J to 5 bases, leaving 13 bases not matched to a gene. The CDR3 coding sequence is TGTGCCAGCAGCTCGGGACAGACGCTTGGCGACGAGCAGTACTTC. This codes for CASSSGQTLGDEQYF.

This clonotype came up a few times. The V gene is TRBV10-3, the J gene TRBJ2-5; TRBD1 matches 9 bases. CDR3 length equals 15 residues. Germline values: CDR1 ENHRY, CDR2 SYGVKD. V shed 2 bases, J shed 1 base, and the junction held 2 bases outside the gene matches. For the CDR3, the DNA is TGTGCCATCAGTGAGGACAGGGGGTCCCAAGAGACCCAGTACTTC. Translated, it gives CAISEDRGSQETQYF.

In its sample, this clonotype was seen once. This clone may be a read error of a much larger clone one base away. J is TRBJ2-7 and V is TRBV7-2, with TRBD1 identical over 10 bases. Germline lookup yields CDR1 SGHTA and CDR2 FQGNSA. This CDR3 is built from 15 residues. CDR3 nucleotide sequence: TGTGCCAACAGCCCTCAGATCGGGACAGGGGCCGAGCAGTACTTC. It translates to CANSPQIGTGAEQYF.

V and J are TRBV18 and TRBJ2-1; TRBD1 might be the D (6 bases). V was cut by 4 bases and J by 5 bases, with 12 bases left in between. The CDR3 has 14 residues. CDR1 KGHSH and CDR2 LQKENI come from the germline V gene. The CDR3 here is CASSRGTNDNEQFF. Written as DNA, the CDR3 is TGTGCCAGCTCACGGGGGACAAACGACAATGAGCAGTTCTTC.

This clonotype was seen a few times. V and J are TRBV2 and TRBJ2-1, with TRBD1 identical over 7 bases. The V segment lost 7 bases and the J segment 6 bases; nucleotides outside the gene matches: 6. The germline V gene has CDR1 SNHLY and CDR2 FYNNEI. This CDR3 has 13 residues. CDR3 bases: TGTGCCAGCACCACTCGACAGGGCAATGAGCAGTTCTTC. Protein: CASTTRQGNEQFF.

This clonotype was observed a few times. The CDR3 nucleotides are TGTGCCAGCAGCACTAGCGGGAGCAGGGATACGCAGTATTTT. Its protein product is CASSTSGSRDTQYF. The genes are TRBV9 and TRBJ2-3, with 11 bases fitting TRBD2. Germline V CDR1 and CDR2: SGDLS, YYNGEE. The CDR3 totals 14 residues. V was clipped by 4 bases and J by 6 bases; unmatched bases: 4.

The chain is built from TRBV4-1 and TRBJ2-7; 7 bases match TRBD2. The junction had 3 bases not matched to a gene; V was cut back by 1 base and J by 0 bases. The germline gives CDR1 MGHRA, CDR2 YSYEKL. The CDR3 has 15 residues. CDR3 in DNA: TGCGCCAGCAGCCAAGTTTGGGAGGGCTCCTACGAGCAGTACTTC. Translating it yields CASSQVWEGSYEQYF.

In this sample, this clonotype turned up many times. This rearrangement joins TRBV7-6 to TRBJ2-2; D is perhaps TRBD2 (6 bases). The germline V and J ends were trimmed by 7 bases and 4 bases, with 10 bases remaining between them. There are 13 residues in the CDR3. Germline V CDR1 and CDR2: SGHVS, FNYEAQ. The CDR3 DNA is TGTGCCAGCATCCGGGGGAGCACCGGGGAGCTGTTTTTT. It specifies CASIRGSTGELFF.

V and J are TRBV29-1 and TRBJ2-5, with 9 positions matching TRBD2. Trimming removed 2 bases from V and 2 bases from J; junction bases left unmatched: 6. The germline CDR1 and CDR2 sequences are SQVTM and ANQGSEA. This CDR3 is built from 15 residues. CDR3 coding DNA: TGCAGCGTTGAAAGGTCTAGCGGGGCGCAAGAGACCCAGTACTTC. Its translation: CSVERSSGAQETQYF.

V is TRBV2 and J is TRBJ1-2; D ambiguous. Trimming cost V 1 base and J 4 bases, with 10 bases left between them. This CDR3 spans 14 amino acids. Looked up from germline, CDR1 is SNHLY and CDR2 is FYNNEI. The CDR3 nucleotides read TGTGCCAGCAGTGAAGAGCTAGGTCTCTATGGCTACACCTTC. It codes for CASSEELGLYGYTF.

The CDR3 spells CSARVDGMYNEQFF. The CDR3 DNA follows: TGCAGTGCTAGAGTAGACGGAATGTACAATGAGCAGTTCTTC. The V gene is TRBV20-1, the J gene TRBJ2-1; D uncertain. Trimming took 1 base from V and 4 from J, leaving 11 bases between them. The CDR3 has 14 amino acids. Germline V gene sequence: CDR1 DFQATT, CDR2 SNEGSKA (reference sequence).

The chain joins TRBV7-2 to TRBJ2-7; 7 bases align to TRBD2. The CDR3 has 17 amino acids. The V and J ends lost 1 base and 1 base, in that order; junction bases with no gene match: 10. Germline V CDR1 and CDR2: SGHTA, FQGNSA. CDR3 nucleotides: TGTGCCAGCAGCTTAGTGGCCGGGGGGACTAATTCCTACGAGCAGTACTTC. It yields the protein CASSLVAGGTNSYEQYF.

The sample holds a few counts of this clonotype. The chain carries TRBV7-8 and TRBJ2-5; 7 bases are a match to TRBD1. The trim removed 5 bases at V and 3 bases at J, leaving 6 bases unmatched. Germline CDR1 and CDR2: SGHVS and FQNEAQ. The CDR3 runs to 14 residues. The CDR3 bases are TGTGCCAGCAGCCTAGTAGACAGGGAAGAGACCCAGTACTTC. Protein product: CASSLVDREETQYF.

This clonotype was seen at least ten times. CDR3 amino acids: CAWMRSANTGELFF. In nucleotides, the CDR3 is TGTGCCTGGATGCGGTCTGCGAACACCGGGGAGCTGTTTTTT. This sequence joins TRBV30 and TRBJ2-2; no clear D. V gave up 4 bases and J gave up 0 bases, with 9 bases separating them. Germline loops: CDR1 GTSNPN, CDR2 SVGIG (reference sequence). This CDR3 has 14 residues.

Comment on this clonotype: A much larger clone differs from this one at a single base, so this may be a read error. The chain employs TRBV5-1 and TRBJ2-1, with D perhaps matching TRBD2 (7 bases). V was cut by 0 bases and J by 7 bases, with 14 bases left in between. The germline CDR1 and CDR2 sequences are SGHRS and YFSETQ. This CDR3 is built from 15 residues. The CDR3 loop reads CASSLGWGGANEQFF. For the CDR3, the DNA is TGCGCCAGCAGCTTGGGATGGGGGGGGGCGAATGAGCAGTTCTTC. The entire variable domain, with the rest obtained from reference TRBV5-1 and TRBJ2-1, is as follows: KAGVTQTPRYLIKTRGQQVTLSCSPISGHRSVSWYQQTPGQGLQFLFEYFSETQRNKGNFPGRFSGRQFSNSRSEMNVSTLELGDSALYLCASSLGWGGANEQFFGPGTRLTVL.

There are many counts of this clonotype. The CDR3 DNA is TGTGCCAGCAGTCCCGAACCGGGACAGACCTACGAGCAGTACTTC. It codes for CASSPEPGQTYEQYF. The chain is built from TRBV6-1 and TRBJ2-7, with 7 bases matching TRBD1. The length of the CDR3 is 15 residues. Germline V gives CDR1 MNHNS, CDR2 SASEGT. Trimming cost V 5 bases and J 2 bases; bases outside gene matches: 9.

This clonotype was detected ten times or more. CDR3 nucleotides: TGTGCCAGCAGCTTGGGGGACTACAACACAGATACGCAGTATTTT. It translates to CASSLGDYNTDTQYF. The chain has TRBV11-3 and TRBJ2-3, with 7 bases aligning to TRBD2. Germline-derived CDR1 and CDR2 are SGHNT and YENEEA. This CDR3 contains 15 residues. Losses at the gene ends were 3 bases for V and 2 bases for J; bases not matched to a gene: 5.

This clonotype occurred a few times. J is TRBJ2-7 and V is TRBV18; 9 nucleotides line up with TRBD1. Germline V CDR1 and CDR2: KGHSH, LQKENI. CDR3 size: 15 residues. The V segment lost 5 bases and the J segment 2 bases; nucleotides outside the gene matches: 7. The CDR3 DNA reads TGTGCCAGCTCAACGGACAGGGGCGCAACCTACGAGCAGTACTTC. As protein: CASSTDRGATYEQYF.

This clonotype was detected ten times or more. The V call is TRBV7-8, the J call TRBJ2-3; 7 bases agree with TRBD2. This CDR3 comprises 18 residues. The trim removed 2 bases at V and 1 base at J, leaving 12 bases unmatched. CDR1 SGHVS and CDR2 FQNEAQ come from the germline V gene. CDR3 amino acids: CASSLTGLAGRGTDTQYF. CDR3 coding DNA: TGTGCCAGCAGCTTAACCGGGCTGGCAGGGAGGGGCACAGATACGCAGTATTTT.

This clonotype came up a few times. The chain couples TRBV7-9 to TRBJ1-5; D is uncertain. The germline CDR1 and CDR2 sequences are SEHNR and FQNEAQ (reference sequence). The V and J ends lost 1 base and 7 bases respectively, with 8 bases between them. The CDR3 totals 13 residues. Written as DNA, the CDR3 is TGTGCCAGCAGCTTAGGTTCAATACAGCCCCAGCATTTT. Residues: CASSLGSIQPQHF.